The T cell receptor (beta chain) under discussion was sequenced for a study of naive and memory T cell subsets. The beta constant-region primer was an equimolar mix of two oligonucleotides covering TRBC1 and TRBC2. Four rounds of PCR amplified the ligated cDNA using nested alpha and beta constant-region primers plus SP2. One entry per CDR3 protein, called by TCRdb with MiXCR from the UMI-ligation and nested PCR reads. This sample has over 110,000 distinct CDR3 sequences, with approximately 18% found just once. The V and J ends lost 0 bases and 4 bases, in that order; junction bases with no gene match: 10. Germline lookup yields CDR1 MGHRA and CDR2 YSYEKL. The CDR3 totals 18 residues. Of note for this clonotype: Its specificity is not known.

Notes on the study in general: From naive to CM, EM and EMRA, diversity decreased and Gini increased. Especially in CD8 cells, naive repertoires contained a few larger clonotypes, possibly CD45RA-re-expressing memory cells.

The sequenced sample was naive CD8+ T cells from blood. The source is a human donor in good health. The chain recombines TRBV4-1 with TRBJ2-3; TRBD2 aligns across 10 bases. For the CDR3, the DNA is TGCGCCAGCAGCCAAGAGGTTCCCGGACTAGCGGTTGCAGATACGCAGTATTTT. It codes for CASSQEVPGLAVADTQYF.